A single sample gave rise to the 18 T cell receptor beta chains below, sequenced in a study of OX40 agonist ivuxolimab in advanced cancers. Generated by immunoSEQ multiplex PCR, the TCRdb table keeps only in-frame clones and is missing some. The sample consists of around 68,000 clones, approximately 91% of them appearing once. The starting material was CD4+ or CD8+ T cells sorted from blood, obtained in a trial of the OX40 agonist ivuxolimab. The receptors shown here come from an adult with an advanced solid tumor such as melanoma, head and neck, liver or kidney cancer.

The V call is TRBV10-2, the J call TRBJ1-5; perhaps TRBD1 as D (6 bases). V was shortened by 0 bases and J by 9 bases, with 12 bases between the two germline ends. The germline V gene has CDR1 WSHSY and CDR2 SAAADI. The CDR3 is 14 amino acids. CDR3 bases: TGCGCCAGCAGTGAGTCAGGGGGGAGGCGGCCCCAGCATTTT. Translation: CASSESGGRRPQHF.

This clone was found a few times. The rearrangement uses TRBV6-1 and TRBJ2-7, with 9 bases fitting TRBD2. CDR3 length: 17 amino acids. Germline trimming cut 3 bases from V and 6 bases from J; bases unmatched to any gene: 15. The V gene's germline CDR1 is MNHNS and CDR2 SASEGT. In DNA form, the CDR3 reads TGTGCCAGCAGTGATTCCTCCATCAGCGGGAGGAGTTTCGAGCAGTACTTC. It codes for CASSDSSISGRSFEQYF.

This rearrangement joins TRBV13 to TRBJ1-2; 8 nucleotides line up with TRBD1. With V trimmed by 6 bases and J by 4 bases, 4 bases remained unmatched. This CDR3 has 13 amino acids. CDR1 PRHDT and CDR2 FYEKMQ come from the germline V gene (reference sequence). CDR3 amino acids: CASRRQGSYGYTF. The DNA for the CDR3 is TGTGCCAGCAGACGACAGGGGAGCTATGGCTACACCTTC.

In nucleotides, the CDR3 is TGTGCCAGCAGTTACGCGGGAGCCTACGAGCAGTACTTC. Protein product: CASSYAGAYEQYF. The chain links TRBV27 to TRBJ2-7, with TRBD2 matching over 7 bases. The CDR3 consists of 13 residues. Germline V CDR1 and CDR2: MNHEY, SMNVEV (reference sequence). Losses at the gene ends were 4 bases for V and 2 bases for J; bases not matched to a gene: 2.

The chain combines TRBV27 with TRBJ2-7; 14 nucleotides line up with TRBD2. With V trimmed by 6 bases and J by 0 bases, 4 bases remained unmatched. The CDR3 is 16 amino acids. Germline CDR1 is MNHEY and CDR2 is SMNVEV (reference sequence). Here the CDR3 reads CASSRLAGGSSYEQYF. CDR3 nucleotide sequence: TGTGCCAGCAGCAGACTAGCGGGAGGGAGCTCCTACGAGCAGTACTTC.

V and J are TRBV30 and TRBJ2-2, with unresolved D. V shed 3 bases and J shed 0 bases, with 8 bases lying between them. Germline-derived CDR1 and CDR2 are GTSNPN and SVGIG (reference sequence). This CDR3 region has 14 residues. CDR3 coding DNA: TGTGCCTGGAGGGACGGCGCGAACACCGGGGAGCTGTTTTTT. The encoded protein is CAWRDGANTGELFF.

V gene TRBV6-1 combines with J gene TRBJ2-7, with 7 bases identical to TRBD1. J gave up 4 bases and V 5 bases, and 8 bases lay outside the gene matches. CDR1 is MNHNS, CDR2 SASEGT, per germline. The CDR3 is 14 amino acids. This CDR3 is CASSRQGSEYEQYF. For the CDR3, the DNA is TGTGCCAGCAGTAGACAGGGAAGTGAGTACGAGCAGTACTTC.

J is TRBJ1-4 and V is TRBV5-1, with D possibly matching TRBD1 (5 bases). In germline, CDR1 is SGHRS, CDR2 YFSETQ. CDR3 length equals 15 residues. Trimming cost V 0 bases and J 3 bases, with 9 bases left between them. The CDR3: CASSLAAGPNEKLFF. The CDR3 region has the DNA TGCGCCAGCAGCTTGGCAGCAGGGCCTAATGAAAAACTGTTTTTT.

V and J are TRBV18 and TRBJ2-5; unclear D gene. The germline V gene encodes CDR1 KGHSH and CDR2 LQKENI. Between the trimmed V and J ends, which lost 4 bases and 4 bases, there was a span of 22 bases. This CDR3 comprises 17 residues. The CDR3 loop reads CASSQTPGTGRAETQYF. For the CDR3, the DNA is TGTGCCAGCTCACAGACCCCGGGCACGGGTAGGGCAGAGACCCAGTACTTC. Combining the CDR3 with reference TRBV18 and TRBJ2-5 gives the whole variable domain NAGVMQNPRHLVRRRGQEARLRCSPMKGHSHVYWYRQLPEEGLKFMVYLQKENIIDESGMPKERFSAEFPKEGPSILRIQQVVRGDSAAYFCASSQTPGTGRAETQYFGPGTRLLVL.

This chain uses TRBV5-4 with TRBJ2-2, with D possibly TRBD2 on 6 matching bases. The CDR3 has 16 amino acids. The V gene's germline CDR1 is SGHNT and CDR2 YYREEE (reference sequence). Trimming took 0 bases from V and 5 from J, leaving 14 bases between them. This CDR3 is CASSLGLAKGTGELFF. In DNA, the CDR3 is TGTGCCAGCAGCTTGGGCCTAGCGAAAGGGACCGGGGAGCTGTTTTTT.

The chain combines TRBV11-2 with TRBJ2-7, with D maybe TRBD2 (6 bases). V lost 4 bases and J lost 2, with 12 bases in between. Looked up from germline, CDR1 is SGHAT and CDR2 is FQNNGV. The CDR3 totals 14 residues. This CDR3 reads CASSYPGTPYEQYF. The CDR3 DNA sequence: TGTGCCAGCAGCTACCCCGGGACTCCCTACGAGCAGTACTTC.

V is TRBV6-6 and J is TRBJ1-1; TRBD1 matches at 9 bases. With 6 bases clipped from V and 7 bases from J, the junction kept 6 bases outside the gene matches. The CDR3 sequence is 13 residues long. Looked up from germline, CDR1 is MNHNY and CDR2 is SVGAGI (reference sequence). The CDR3 coding sequence is TGTGCCAGCAGCCAAACAGGGGGCGGTGAAGCTTTCTTT. This sequence encodes CASSQTGGGEAFF.

The chain recombines TRBV6-5 with TRBJ2-1, with TRBD2 identical over 8 bases. The CDR3 is made up of 16 amino acids. Trimming cost V 2 bases and J 8 bases; bases outside gene matches: 11. Germline V CDR1 and CDR2: MNHEY, SVGAGI. The CDR3 region has the DNA TGTGCCAGCAGTTACGGTGTCGCGGGAGGCCGCGATGAGCAGTTCTTC. Amino acids: CASSYGVAGGRDEQFF.

The rearrangement links TRBV27 to TRBJ1-5; D unresolved. The ends were cut back, 9 bases at V and 0 bases at J, with 6 bases in the middle. This CDR3 spans 12 amino acids. Germline V lookup: CDR1 MNHEY, CDR2 SMNVEV (reference sequence). The CDR3 nucleotides read TGTGCCAGTCTGAATAGCAATCAGCCCCAGCATTTT. Translated, it gives CASLNSNQPQHF.

The gene calls are TRBV2 and TRBJ2-7; D is undetermined. CDR3 length: 12 residues. The V gene's germline CDR1 is SNHLY and CDR2 FYNNEI. Trimming left V 4 bases short and J 7 bases short, with 11 bases between. The CDR3 reads CASSGRGPEQYF. In nucleotides, the CDR3 is TGTGCCAGCAGTGGACGTGGGCCGGAGCAGTACTTC.

This chain joins TRBV28 and TRBJ2-3; no definite D call. The CDR3 is 14 amino acids. V gave up 1 base and J gave up 3 bases, with 8 bases separating them. Germline V gene sequence: CDR1 MDHEN, CDR2 SYDVKM. The CDR3 protein is CASSLYTATDTQYF. DNA of the CDR3: TGTGCCAGCAGTTTATATACGGCTACAGATACGCAGTATTTT.

The chain is built from TRBV7-8 and TRBJ2-3; 10 bases are shared with TRBD2. V shed 9 bases, J shed 6 bases, and the junction held 12 bases outside the gene matches. The CDR3 length is 15 residues. Germline lookup yields CDR1 SGHVS and CDR2 FQNEAQ. In nucleotides, the CDR3 is TGTGCCAGTTCCCGGGCTAGCGGGAGTCCGGATACGCAGTATTTT. This encodes CASSRASGSPDTQYF.

The chain has TRBV9 and TRBJ2-2, with 8 bases that match TRBD2. The CDR3 spans 16 residues. Per germline, CDR1 SGDLS and CDR2 YYNGEE. V shed 2 bases and J 7 bases; nucleotides not matched to a gene: 10. CDR3 DNA sequence: TGTGCCAGCAGCGTTGCCGGGACTAGTACCGTCGGGGAGCTGTTTTTT. It translates to CASSVAGTSTVGELFF.